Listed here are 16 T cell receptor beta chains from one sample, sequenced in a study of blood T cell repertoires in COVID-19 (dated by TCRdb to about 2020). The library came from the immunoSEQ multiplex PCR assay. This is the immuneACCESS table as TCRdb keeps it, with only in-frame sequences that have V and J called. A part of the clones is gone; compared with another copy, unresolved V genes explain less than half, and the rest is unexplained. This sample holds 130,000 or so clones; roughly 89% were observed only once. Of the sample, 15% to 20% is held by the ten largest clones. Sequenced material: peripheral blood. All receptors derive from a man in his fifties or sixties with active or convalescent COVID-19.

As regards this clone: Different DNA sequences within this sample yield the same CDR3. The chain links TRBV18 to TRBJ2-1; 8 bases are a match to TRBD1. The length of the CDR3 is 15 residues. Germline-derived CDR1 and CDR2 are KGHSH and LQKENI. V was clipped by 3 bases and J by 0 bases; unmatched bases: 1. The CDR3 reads CASSPGTGSYNEQFF. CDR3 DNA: TGTGCCAGCTCACCCGGGACAGGCTCCTACAATGAGCAGTTCTTC.

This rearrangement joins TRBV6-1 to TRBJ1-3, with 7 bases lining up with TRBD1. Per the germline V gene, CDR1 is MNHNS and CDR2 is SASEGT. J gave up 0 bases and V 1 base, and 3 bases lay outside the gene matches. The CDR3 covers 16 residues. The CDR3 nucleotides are TGTGCCAGCAGTGAAGTGGACAGGATCTCTGGAAACACCATATATTTT. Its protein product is CASSEVDRISGNTIYF.

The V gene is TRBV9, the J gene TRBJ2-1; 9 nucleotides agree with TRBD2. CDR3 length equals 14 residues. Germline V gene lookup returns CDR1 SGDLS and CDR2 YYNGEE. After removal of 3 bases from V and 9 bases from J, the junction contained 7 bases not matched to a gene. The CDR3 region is CASSEKAGGGEQFF. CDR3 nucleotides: TGTGCCAGCAGCGAAAAAGCGGGGGGTGGTGAGCAGTTCTTC.

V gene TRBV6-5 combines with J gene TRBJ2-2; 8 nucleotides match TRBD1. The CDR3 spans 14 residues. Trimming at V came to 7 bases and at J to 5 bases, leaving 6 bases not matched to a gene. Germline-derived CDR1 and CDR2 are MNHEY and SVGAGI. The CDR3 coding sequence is TGTGCCAGCAATGTGGACAGGGCTACCGGGGAGCTGTTTTTT. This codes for CASNVDRATGELFF.

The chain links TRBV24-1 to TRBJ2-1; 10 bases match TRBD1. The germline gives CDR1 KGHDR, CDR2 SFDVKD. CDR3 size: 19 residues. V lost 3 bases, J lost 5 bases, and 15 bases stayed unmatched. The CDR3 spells CATSDRRDRGGVTHNEQFF. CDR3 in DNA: TGTGCCACCAGTGATCGGCGGGACAGGGGAGGGGTCACACACAATGAGCAGTTCTTC.

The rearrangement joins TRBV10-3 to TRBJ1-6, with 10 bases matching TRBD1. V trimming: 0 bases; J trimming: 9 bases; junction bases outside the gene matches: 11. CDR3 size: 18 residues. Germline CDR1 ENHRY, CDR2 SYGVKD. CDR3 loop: CAISESGDRGVGGSPLHF. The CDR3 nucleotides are TGTGCCATCAGTGAGTCGGGGGACAGGGGCGTTGGTGGTTCACCCCTCCACTTT.

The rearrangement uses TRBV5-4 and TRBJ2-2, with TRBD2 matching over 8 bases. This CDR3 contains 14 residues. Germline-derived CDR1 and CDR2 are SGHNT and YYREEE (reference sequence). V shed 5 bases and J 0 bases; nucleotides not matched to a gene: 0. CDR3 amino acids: CASSSGANTGELFF. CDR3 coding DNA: TGTGCCAGCAGTAGCGGGGCGAACACCGGGGAGCTGTTTTTT. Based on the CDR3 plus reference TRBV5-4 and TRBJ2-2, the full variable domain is ETGVTQSPTHLIKTRGQQVTLRCSSQSGHNTVSWYQQALGQGPQFIFQYYREEENGRGNFPPRFSGLQFPNYSSELNVNALELDDSALYLCASSSGANTGELFFGEGSRLTVL.

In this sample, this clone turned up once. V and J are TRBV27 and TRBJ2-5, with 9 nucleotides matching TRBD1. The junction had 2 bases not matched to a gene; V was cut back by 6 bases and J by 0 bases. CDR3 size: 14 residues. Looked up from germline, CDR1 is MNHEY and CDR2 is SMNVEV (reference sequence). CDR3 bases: TGTGCCAGCAGGACAGGGGGATACCAAGAGACCCAGTACTTC. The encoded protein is CASRTGGYQETQYF.

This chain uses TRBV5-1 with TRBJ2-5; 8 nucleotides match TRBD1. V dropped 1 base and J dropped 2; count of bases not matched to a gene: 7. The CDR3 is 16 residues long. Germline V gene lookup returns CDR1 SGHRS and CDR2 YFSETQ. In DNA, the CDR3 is TGCGCCAGCAGCTTGTTCGGGACAGGACTGCAAGAGACCCAGTACTTC. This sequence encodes CASSLFGTGLQETQYF.

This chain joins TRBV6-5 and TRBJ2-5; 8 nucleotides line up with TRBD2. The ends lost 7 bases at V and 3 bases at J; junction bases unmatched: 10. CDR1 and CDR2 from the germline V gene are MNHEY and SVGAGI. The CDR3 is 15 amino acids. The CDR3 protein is CASTRAGAGEETQYF. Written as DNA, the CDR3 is TGTGCCAGCACCCGAGCGGGGGCGGGTGAAGAGACCCAGTACTTC.

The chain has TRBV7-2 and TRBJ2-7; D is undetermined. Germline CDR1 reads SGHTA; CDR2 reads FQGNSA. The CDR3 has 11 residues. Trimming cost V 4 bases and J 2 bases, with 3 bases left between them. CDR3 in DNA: TGTGCCAGCAGCTCAACCTACGAGCAGTACTTC. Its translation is CASSSTYEQYF.

This chain's CDR3 is CASSETGGYGNTIYF. CDR3 DNA: TGTGCCAGCAGTGAGACAGGGGGCTATGGAAACACCATATATTTT. This chain links TRBV6-1 with TRBJ1-3; 10 nucleotides match TRBD1. Germline V gives CDR1 MNHNS, CDR2 SASEGT. Trimming at V came to 3 bases and at J to 3 bases, leaving 2 bases not matched to a gene. CDR3 length: 15 residues.

CDR3 loop: CATSKEGGTVNQETQYF. The CDR3 bases are TGTGCCACCAGTAAGGAAGGGGGTACGGTGAATCAAGAGACCCAGTACTTC. The chain carries TRBV24-1 and TRBJ2-5; weak D call: TRBD1 (6 bases). V lost 6 bases to trimming and J lost 2 bases, with 21 bases between them. Germline V gene lookup returns CDR1 KGHDR and CDR2 SFDVKD. CDR3 length equals 17 residues.

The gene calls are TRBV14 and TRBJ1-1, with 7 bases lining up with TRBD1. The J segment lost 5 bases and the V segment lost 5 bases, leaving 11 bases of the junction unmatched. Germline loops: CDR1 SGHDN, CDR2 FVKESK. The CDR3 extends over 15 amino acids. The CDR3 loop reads CASSNKQGRFTEAFF. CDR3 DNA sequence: TGTGCCAGCAGCAATAAACAGGGGAGATTTACTGAAGCTTTCTTT.

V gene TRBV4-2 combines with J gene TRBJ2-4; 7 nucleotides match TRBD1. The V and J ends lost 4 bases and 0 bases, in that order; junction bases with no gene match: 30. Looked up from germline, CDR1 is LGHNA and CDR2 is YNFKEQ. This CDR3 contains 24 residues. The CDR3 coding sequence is TGTGCCAGCAGCCCCATCAAGGGACAGCAAACAGTTTCTCCCTTAATTTTAGCCAAAAACATTCAGTACTTC. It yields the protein CASSPIKGQQTVSPLILAKNIQYF.

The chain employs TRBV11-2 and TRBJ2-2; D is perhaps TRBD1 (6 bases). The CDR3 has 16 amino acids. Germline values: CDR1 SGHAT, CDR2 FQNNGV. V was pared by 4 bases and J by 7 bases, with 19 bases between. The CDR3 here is CASSSQGSFLGGELFF. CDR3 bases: TGTGCCAGCAGCTCGCAGGGGAGTTTCTTGGGCGGGGAGCTGTTTTTT.